The following is a T cell receptor (beta chain) sequence with its context. The target antigen is unknown. TCRdb itself ran the 5' RACE reads through MiXCR, one entry per CDR3 protein. The table includes more than 80,000 distinct CDR3 sequences, about 11% detected once. Trimming removed 11 bases from V and 4 bases from J, with 18 bases in between. From germline, CDR1 is SNHLY and CDR2 FYNNEI. The length of the CDR3 is 14 residues. The sample is drawn from a study of early T cells in non-severe SARS-CoV-2 infection. Study-wide results and caveats: There was a bias toward anti-spike CD8 responses in VDJdb matching, which missed private and CD4 specificities.

Sequencing was performed on whole blood. This clonotype was sampled from an adult who was a healthcare worker with PCR-confirmed SARS-CoV-2 infection or an uninfected control (not recorded which). The chain recombines TRBV2 with TRBJ2-1; D is perhaps TRBD2 (5 bases). CDR3 loop: CALKEDSSYNEQFF. The CDR3 nucleotides are TGTGCCTTAAAGGAGGATAGCTCTTACAATGAGCAGTTCTTC. Full variable domain (remainder filled in from reference TRBV2 and TRBJ2-1): EPEVTQTPSHQVTQMGQEVILRCVPISNHLYFYWYRQILGQKVEFLVSFYNNEISEKSEIFDDQFSVERPDGSNFTLKIRSTKLEDSAMYFCALKEDSSYNEQFFGPGTRLTVL.